This T cell receptor beta chain was documented in a study of blood T cell repertoires in COVID-19 (dated by TCRdb to about 2020). For the study in its entirety: The collaborator samples originated in the United States, Italy and Spain and spanned the acute and convalescent phases of COVID-19. The material from the prospective study consisted of cDNA or gDNA derived from T cells, B-cell-depleted T cells, or PBMCs. The dataset comprised deeply sampled blood TCRbeta repertoires from subjects exposed to, actively infected with, or recovered from COVID-19. A freely available public database, intended as a resource for researchers studying the immune response to SARS-CoV-2, is where the repertoires were released. The samples were drawn from the first 160 participants of the ongoing ImmuneRACE study and from some 1,300 subjects provided by 6 global collaborators. The sample metadata nearly always contained a de-identified subject ID, COVID-19 status, age in years and sex. Where HLA class I and class II types were available, the types were taken from metadata supplied by the sample provider, not from assay-based typing.

TCRbeta CDR3 regions were amplified from genomic DNA using the immunoSEQ Assay, a bias-controlled multiplex PCR. Per the source publication's procedure: The number of nucleated cells in each sample was estimated from the amplification of reference gene primers within the assay. To quantify the absolute abundance of each unique TCRbeta CDR3 rearrangement, sequence reads were collapsed and filtered. For each sample, productive Simpson clonality was calculated as the square root of Simpson's diversity index across productive rearrangements. Entries here come from immuneACCESS through TCRdb and include only in-frame sequences with V and J called. Some clones fail to appear in such tables; in the studies checked, an unresolved V gene covers under half of the shortfall, and the cause of the remainder is unknown. The D gene and trimming were derived from the DNA, and the V and J assignments and clone size from that table. For this sample there are under 150,000 clones; 75% to 90% appear just once. The top ten clonotypes cover around 4.5% of the sample.

Reading the germline V gene gives CDR1 ENHRY and CDR2 SYGVKD. Trimmed from V: 7 bases; trimmed from J: 1 base; junction bases lacking a gene match: 10. Inclusive of the bounding cysteine and phenylalanine, the CDR3 is 17 residues long. Just the 51-base CDR3 DNA is kept, in frame starting at base 1. Collaborating institutions collected whole blood in K2EDTA tubes following their own protocols. For TCRbeta analysis, collaborators shipped samples as frozen whole blood, isolated PBMCs, or DNA extracted from either of those sample types. Findings and caveats that apply to the study as a whole: The amount of clinical and demographic metadata varied by source and participant and was provided uncurated.

To note about this clone: This clone's antigen is unknown. Base qualities are missing; no much larger clone stands one base away.

This receptor chain uses TRBV10-3 and TRBJ1-1, with 12 junctional bases fitting TRBD1. Sequenced input: peripheral blood. This receptor was taken from a human donor in a cohort sampled during active COVID-19. The CDR3 corresponds to CAINGVPGQGANTEAFF. The DNA sequence reads TGTGCCATCAATGGAGTCCCGGGACAGGGGGCGAACACTGAAGCTTTCTTT.